The 5 T cell receptor beta chains in this list originate from one sample, sequenced in a study of CD8 T cells in ankylosing spondylitis. MiXCR, applied by TCRdb to the 5' RACE reads, yields one record per CDR3 protein. The sample carries 150,000 to 200,000 distinct CDR3 sequences, around 10% recorded once. Sample: blood, either unsorted or a sorted T cell fraction (not recorded which). These receptors came from a male donor with ankylosing spondylitis or in good health (not recorded which).

Concerning this clonotype: This sequence may be a read error, since a much larger clone differs from it by one base. The chain carries TRBV2 and TRBJ1-1; a possible D gene is TRBD1 (6 bases). CDR1 and CDR2 (germline): SNHLY, FYNNEI. This CDR3 is built from 15 residues. The germline V and J ends were trimmed by 4 bases and 4 bases, with 16 bases remaining between them. CDR3 in amino acids: CASSGRGGISTEAFF. The CDR3 coding sequence is TGTGCCAGCAGTGGCAGGGGCGGTATATCCACTGAAGCTTTCTTT.

This clonotype was seen at least ten times. The chain recombines TRBV15 with TRBJ2-7; 10 nucleotides align to TRBD1. With 3 bases clipped from V and 5 bases from J, the junction kept 7 bases outside the gene matches. CDR1 is LNHNV, CDR2 YYDKDF, per germline (reference sequence). This CDR3 contains 15 residues. In DNA form, the CDR3 reads TGTGCCACCAGCAGTCTCGGACAGGGGGGCGACGAGCAGTACTTC. This sequence encodes CATSSLGQGGDEQYF.

This clonotype was observed many times. The genes are TRBV29-1 and TRBJ2-7; D not certain. CDR3 size: 12 residues. Germline assignment: CDR1 SQVTM and CDR2 ANQGSEA. Trimming removed 3 bases from V and 6 bases from J, with 12 bases in between. The CDR3: CSVEKGRTEQYF. The CDR3 nucleotides read TGCAGCGTTGAGAAGGGCCGCACCGAGCAGTACTTC.

Many counts were recorded for this clonotype. J is TRBJ2-1 and V is TRBV5-1; 11 bases are shared with TRBD2. The CDR3 is made up of 16 amino acids. Trimming at V came to 8 bases and at J to 1 base, leaving 8 bases not matched to a gene. Germline CDR1 SGHRS, CDR2 YFSETQ. CDR3 DNA: TGCGCCAGTGGGGCTAGCGGGAGGTCGTCCTACAATGAGCAGTTCTTC. This encodes CASGASGRSSYNEQFF.

This clonotype was counted at least ten times. This chain joins TRBV15 and TRBJ2-3; 12 nucleotides agree with TRBD2. This CDR3 region has 15 residues. Germline V gives CDR1 LNHNV, CDR2 YYDKDF (reference sequence). With 0 bases clipped from V and 13 bases from J, the junction kept 8 bases outside the gene matches. The CDR3 region has the DNA TGTGCCACCAGCAGAGATCTAGCGGGAGGGCCGAGAAAGTATTTT. Translated, it gives CATSRDLAGGPRKYF.